The clone carrying this T cell receptor (beta chain) came up a few times. Combining a sample-barcoded 5' primer with a J-beta primer mix, a second PCR ran for roughly 6 to 12 cycles. Carrying 12 random nucleotides, a template-switch adaptor labeled each individual cDNA molecule. TCRdb re-analysed the 5' RACE reads in MiXCR, keeping a single row per CDR3 protein. The repertoire includes fewer than 2,000,000 distinct CDR3 sequences, about two fifths of them detected once, and 20% to 25% sits in the top ten. V gave up 2 bases and J gave up 5 bases, with 9 bases separating them. Germline CDR1 MNHNY, CDR2 SVGAGI (reference sequence). The CDR3 contains 13 residues. The data derive from a study of blood T cells in healthy people across ages. Isolation yielded PBMCs, at least 7 million per sample, in every case.

The specimen sequenced was blood. The chain couples TRBV6-6 to TRBJ2-5; no clear D gene. The sequence was obtained from a human donor in good health. CDR3 sequence: CASSYRAWETQYF. For the CDR3, the DNA is TGTGCCAGCAGTTACCGTGCCTGGGAGACCCAGTACTTC.